Listed below are T cell receptor beta chains from one sample, sequenced in a study of tumor-infiltrating lymphocytes in localized non-small cell lung cancer. This table comes from immunoSEQ multiplex PCR, and its TCRdb copy is limited to in-frame clones, with some not included. The table includes 5,500 to 8,000 clones, over 60% detected once. Specimen: lung tumor tissue. All receptors come from a human donor with non-small cell lung cancer. CDR3s include the opening cysteine and the closing phenylalanine or tryptophan. The order of the fields is J gene, clone size, D gene, V gene, CDR3 DNA, CDR3 protein. D genes are given only for firm matches. Clone sizes are given selectively: once, few, many, or a class where the clone is expanded.

j_gene: TRBJ2-1; abundance: few; d_gene: TRBD2; v_gene: TRBV5-1; CDR3nt: TGCGCCAGCAGCTTGGCACTCGGGGGGACCAATGAGCAGTTCTTC; CDR3aa: CASSLALGGTNEQFF
j_gene: TRBJ1-1; abundance: -; d_gene: -; v_gene: TRBV5-1; CDR3nt: TGCGCCAGCAGCCCAGACGGGAACACTGAAGCTTTCTTT; CDR3aa: CASSPDGNTEAFF
j_gene: TRBJ2-5; abundance: once; d_gene: TRBD2; v_gene: TRBV19; CDR3nt: TGTGCCAGTAGTAGATCTCTAGCGGGGGGAGAGACCCAGTACTTC; CDR3aa: CASSRSLAGGETQYF
j_gene: TRBJ1-5; abundance: -; d_gene: -; v_gene: TRBV6-1; CDR3nt: TGTGCCAGCAGTGAAGCGCGCGACCGCACTTATAGCAATCAGCCCCAGCATTTT; CDR3aa: CASSEARDRTYSNQPQHF
j_gene: TRBJ1-1; abundance: few; d_gene: -; v_gene: TRBV9; CDR3nt: TGTGCCAGCAGCGTAGATGGGGTGGGAGTGATGAACACTGAAGCTTTCTTT; CDR3aa: CASSVDGVGVMNTEAFF
j_gene: TRBJ2-5; abundance: -; d_gene: -; v_gene: TRBV7-6; CDR3nt: TGTGCCAGCAGCTTAAGAACTTCCCCAGAGACCCAGTACTTC; CDR3aa: CASSLRTSPETQYF
j_gene: TRBJ1-1; abundance: -; d_gene: -; v_gene: TRBV7-3; CDR3nt: TGTGCCAGCAGCTTCGGCCTGAGGAACACTGAAGCTTTCTTT; CDR3aa: CASSFGLRNTEAFF
j_gene: TRBJ1-2; abundance: -; d_gene: -; v_gene: TRBV11-2; CDR3nt: TGTGCCAGCAGCTTGGGGGGCGGCTACACCTTC; CDR3aa: CASSLGGGYTF
j_gene: TRBJ2-4; abundance: -; d_gene: -; v_gene: TRBV5-1; CDR3nt: TGCGCCAGCAGCTTGGCCGGTAGCGGATCAAAAAACATTCAGTACTTC; CDR3aa: CASSLAGSGSKNIQYF
j_gene: TRBJ2-2; abundance: few; d_gene: -; v_gene: TRBV11-3; CDR3nt: TGTGCCAGCAGCTTAGCAGGGGCCCGGGAGCTGTTTTTT; CDR3aa: CASSLAGARELFF
j_gene: TRBJ1-1; abundance: -; d_gene: -; v_gene: TRBV7-4; CDR3nt: TGTGCCAGCAGCCCGAGGGGACTCTACACTGAAGCTTTCTTT; CDR3aa: CASSPRGLYTEAFF
j_gene: TRBJ1-1; abundance: -; d_gene: -; v_gene: TRBV6-1; CDR3nt: TGTGCCAGCAGTACTCTGCCGGGCCCTAACACTGAAGCTTTCTTT; CDR3aa: CASSTLPGPNTEAFF
j_gene: TRBJ1-5; abundance: -; d_gene: TRBD1; v_gene: TRBV19; CDR3nt: TGTGCCAGCAGCGCACTGGGACCACAGGGGGGTCAGCCCCAGCATTTT; CDR3aa: CASSALGPQGGQPQHF
j_gene: TRBJ2-4; abundance: -; d_gene: -; v_gene: TRBV29-1; CDR3nt: TGCAGCGTTGAACAGGGGGCCAAAAACATTCAGTACTTC; CDR3aa: CSVEQGAKNIQYF
j_gene: TRBJ1-1; abundance: few; d_gene: -; v_gene: TRBV5-1; CDR3nt: TGCGCCAGCAGCTTGGGGCTGGGGGTACAGGCCCGAGGGACTGAAGCTTTCTTT; CDR3aa: CASSLGLGVQARGTEAFF
j_gene: TRBJ1-2; abundance: few; d_gene: -; v_gene: TRBV9; CDR3nt: TGTGCCAGCAGCGTAGAGGCGACGGCAGCTTCTAACTATGGCTACACCTTC; CDR3aa: CASSVEATAASNYGYTF
j_gene: TRBJ2-7; abundance: -; d_gene: -; v_gene: TRBV18; CDR3nt: TGTGCCAGCTCACCATCAGGGGAGCAGTACTTC; CDR3aa: CASSPSGEQYF
j_gene: TRBJ1-1; abundance: -; d_gene: TRBD1; v_gene: TRBV7-2; CDR3nt: TGTGCCAGCAGCCGGGACAGTCAGAACACTGAAGCTTTCTTT; CDR3aa: CASSRDSQNTEAFF
j_gene: TRBJ1-4; abundance: medium-sized; d_gene: -; v_gene: TRBV19; CDR3nt: TGTGCCAGTAGTATGGGCAGATTTAATGAAAAACTGTTTTTT; CDR3aa: CASSMGRFNEKLFF
j_gene: TRBJ2-5; abundance: -; d_gene: -; v_gene: TRBV11-2; CDR3nt: TGTGCCAGCAGCTTAAGAGGGGGTGGAGAGACCCAGTACTTC; CDR3aa: CASSLRGGGETQYF
j_gene: TRBJ1-1; abundance: few; d_gene: -; v_gene: TRBV7-2; CDR3nt: TGTGCCAGCAGCCGAGAGGGCTTGAACACTGAAGCTTTCTTT; CDR3aa: CASSREGLNTEAFF
j_gene: TRBJ2-7; abundance: -; d_gene: TRBD1; v_gene: TRBV6-1; CDR3nt: TGTGCCAGCAGTGGACAGGGTATAGGACCCTACGAGCAGTACTTC; CDR3aa: CASSGQGIGPYEQYF
j_gene: TRBJ2-1; abundance: -; d_gene: TRBD2; v_gene: TRBV5-6; CDR3nt: TGTGCCAGCAGCCCCCCACCCCCAGCGGGGCGCTACAATGAGCAGTTCTTC; CDR3aa: CASSPPPPAGRYNEQFF
j_gene: TRBJ1-1; abundance: few; d_gene: TRBD1; v_gene: TRBV2; CDR3nt: TGTGCCAGCAGTGACATCGGGACAGGCTCGAACACTGAAGCTTTCTTT; CDR3aa: CASSDIGTGSNTEAFF
j_gene: TRBJ2-5; abundance: -; d_gene: -; v_gene: TRBV2; CDR3nt: TGTGCCAGCAGTGAAGAAGAGACCCAGTACTTC; CDR3aa: CASSEEETQYF
j_gene: TRBJ2-3; abundance: -; d_gene: -; v_gene: TRBV19; CDR3nt: TGTGCCAGTAGTCCCGGACCAGATACGCAGTATTTT; CDR3aa: CASSPGPDTQYF
j_gene: TRBJ2-1; abundance: -; d_gene: TRBD2; v_gene: TRBV19; CDR3nt: TGTGCCAGTATAGGGGGAGGAGCGGGGGGGCTCCGGACCTACAATGAGCAGTTCTTC; CDR3aa: CASIGGGAGGLRTYNEQFF
j_gene: TRBJ2-3; abundance: few; d_gene: -; v_gene: TRBV6-4; CDR3nt: TGTGCCAGCAGGGGACCCGGGGGTACGCAGTATTTT; CDR3aa: CASRGPGGTQYF
j_gene: TRBJ1-2; abundance: once; d_gene: -; v_gene: TRBV5-1; CDR3nt: TGCGCCAGCAGGCCGGAGAACTATGGCTACACCTTC; CDR3aa: CASRPENYGYTF
j_gene: TRBJ2-5; abundance: -; d_gene: -; v_gene: TRBV11-2; CDR3nt: TGTGCCAGCAGCTTAGGTCCGGCGGGGAGGGGGGGAGAGACCCAGTACTTC; CDR3aa: CASSLGPAGRGGETQYF
j_gene: TRBJ1-6; abundance: -; d_gene: TRBD1; v_gene: TRBV30; CDR3nt: TGTGCCTGGAGTTTGGGACAGGTTGAAAACTCCTATAATTCACCCCTCCACTTT; CDR3aa: CAWSLGQVENSYNSPLHF
j_gene: TRBJ2-5; abundance: -; d_gene: TRBD2; v_gene: TRBV29-1; CDR3nt: TGCAGCGCCGGGGAGGGGAGAGAGACCCAGTACTTC; CDR3aa: CSAGEGRETQYF
j_gene: TRBJ2-1; abundance: -; d_gene: -; v_gene: TRBV5-1; CDR3nt: TGCGCCAGCAGCCTTGGGGACTTGTCCTACAATGAGCAGTTCTTC; CDR3aa: CASSLGDLSYNEQFF
j_gene: TRBJ2-2; abundance: few; d_gene: -; v_gene: TRBV6-4; CDR3nt: TGTGCCAGCAGTGACTCAGCTGACACCGGGGAGCTGTTTTTT; CDR3aa: CASSDSADTGELFF
j_gene: TRBJ2-7; abundance: -; d_gene: -; v_gene: TRBV6-4; CDR3nt: TGTGCCAGCAGTGACAACAGCTCCTACGAGCAGTACTTC; CDR3aa: CASSDNSSYEQYF
j_gene: TRBJ1-6; abundance: few; d_gene: TRBD1; v_gene: TRBV6-1; CDR3nt: TGTGCCAGCAGTGAGGTACCGGGACAGAACAATTCACCCCTCCACTTT; CDR3aa: CASSEVPGQNNSPLHF
j_gene: TRBJ2-7; abundance: -; d_gene: -; v_gene: TRBV5-6; CDR3nt: TGTGCCAGCAGCTTGGTTGCCGGCCCCTACGAGCAGTACTTC; CDR3aa: CASSLVAGPYEQYF
j_gene: TRBJ1-1; abundance: -; d_gene: -; v_gene: TRBV5-1; CDR3nt: TGCGCCAGCAGCTTGGTCTTTGACACTGAAGCTTTCTTT; CDR3aa: CASSLVFDTEAFF
j_gene: TRBJ1-2; abundance: -; d_gene: -; v_gene: TRBV11-2; CDR3nt: TGTGCCAGCAGGCACTTCAGGGCTAACTATGGCTACACCTTC; CDR3aa: CASRHFRANYGYTF
j_gene: TRBJ2-1; abundance: -; d_gene: TRBD2; v_gene: TRBV5-8; CDR3nt: TGTGCCAGCAGTTTGGGGAGACTAGCGGGGGGAGACAATGAGCAGTTCTTC; CDR3aa: CASSLGRLAGGDNEQFF
j_gene: TRBJ2-1; abundance: -; d_gene: -; v_gene: TRBV11-2; CDR3nt: TGTGCCAGCACCAACAGGGGGGGTAGCTCCTACAATGAGCAGTTCTTC; CDR3aa: CASTNRGGSSYNEQFF
j_gene: TRBJ1-3; abundance: -; d_gene: -; v_gene: TRBV4-2; CDR3nt: TGTGCCAGCAGCCAAGATTTAAGGTCCGGAAACACCATATATTTT; CDR3aa: CASSQDLRSGNTIYF
j_gene: TRBJ1-4; abundance: -; d_gene: -; v_gene: TRBV21-1; CDR3nt: TGTGCCAGCAGCACACCGGGACCTACTAATGAAAAACTGTTTTTT; CDR3aa: CASSTPGPTNEKLFF
j_gene: TRBJ1-5; abundance: -; d_gene: -; v_gene: TRBV30; CDR3nt: TGTGCCTGGGGCCGGGACACTTCGAATCAGCCCCAGCATTTT; CDR3aa: CAWGRDTSNQPQHF
j_gene: TRBJ2-1; abundance: -; d_gene: TRBD2; v_gene: TRBV27; CDR3nt: TGTGCCAGCAGTTTCCGACTAGCCATCAATGAGCAGTTCTTC; CDR3aa: CASSFRLAINEQFF
j_gene: TRBJ1-1; abundance: -; d_gene: -; v_gene: TRBV29-1; CDR3nt: TGCAGCGTTTACCGGACCGGGAACACTGAAGCTTTCTTT; CDR3aa: CSVYRTGNTEAFF
j_gene: TRBJ1-1; abundance: few; d_gene: -; v_gene: TRBV6-5; CDR3nt: TGTGCCAGCACCCGGGGGGGCACCACTGAAGCTTTCTTT; CDR3aa: CASTRGGTTEAFF